This TCR beta chain was obtained from a study of pediatric ulcerative colitis. Profiling relied on immunoSEQ multiplex PCR, and the TCRdb table lists in-frame clones only, not all of them. The table records 65,000 or so clones, about nine tenths of them present only once. A word on this clone: Its target is not known.

General study findings and limits: Compared with controls, ulcerative colitis showed greater blood-rectum clone sharing. Clonal expansions reduced rectal repertoire diversity in acute severe colitis.

V was clipped by 6 bases and J by 0 bases, with 10 bases between them. The CDR3 sequence is 13 residues long. Germline lookup yields CDR1 GTSNPN and CDR2 SVGIG (reference sequence). The V gene is TRBV30, the J gene TRBJ2-3; either TRBD1 or TRBD2 may fit D (6 bases each). The sample comprised blood. The sequence was obtained from a boy younger than 18 with severe ulcerative colitis. The CDR3 loop reads CACQGTSTDTQYF. DNA for the CDR3: TGTGCCTGTCAGGGGACTAGCACAGATACGCAGTATTTT.